These T cell receptor beta chains were read from a single sample in a study of shared clonotypes between healthy human individuals. The assay was immunoSEQ multiplex PCR, and TCRdb's table has in-frame clones only and misses some. The sample has roughly 2.5 million clones; around 90% are singletons. The sequencing input was naive CD4+ T cells sorted from blood. These receptors were collected from a man aged 18 to 29 in good health. Each CDR3 is given with its conserved first and last residue. The order of the fields is CDR3 length, V gene, clone size, J gene, D gene, CDR3 protein, CDR3 DNA. A D gene is named only where the DNA matches it firmly. Clone size is given for some rows only: seen once, a few or many times, or a class if the clone is expanded.

15	TRBV27	.	TRBJ2-7	TRBD1	CASSPDRVIAYEQYF	TGTGCCAGCAGCCCCGACAGGGTTATAGCTTACGAGCAGTACTTC
15	TRBV5-1	.	TRBJ2-7	TRBD1	CASSSNRGRIYEQYF	TGCGCCAGCAGCTCCAACAGGGGGCGAATCTACGAGCAGTACTTC
13	TRBV30	.	TRBJ1-2	TRBD1	CAYQSGTGMGYTF	TGTGCCTATCAATCTGGGACAGGGATGGGCTACACCTTC
14	TRBV9	.	TRBJ2-6	.	CASSALSGANVLTF	TGTGCCAGCAGCGCCCTCTCTGGGGCCAACGTCCTGACTTTC
14	TRBV7-8	once	TRBJ2-1	TRBD1	CASSEGTGVYEQFF	TGTGCCAGCAGCGAAGGGACAGGGGTTTATGAGCAGTTCTTC
17	TRBV7-6	.	TRBJ2-3	TRBD2	CASSLGVIAGSTDTQYF	TGTGCCAGCAGCTTAGGGGTAATAGCGGGAAGCACAGATACGCAGTATTTT
15	TRBV5-4	.	TRBJ2-1	TRBD2	CASSRLAGGPGEQFF	TGTGCCAGCAGTCGCTTGGCGGGGGGGCCGGGGGAGCAGTTCTTC
15	TRBV28	.	TRBJ1-6	.	CASSLRGADNSPLHF	TGTGCCAGCAGTTTAAGGGGGGCGGATAATTCACCCCTCCACTTT
13	TRBV30	.	TRBJ2-2	.	CAWSTVNTGELFF	TGTGCCTGGTCGACAGTAAACACCGGGGAGCTGTTTTTT
14	TRBV7-2	.	TRBJ2-3	.	CASSLFGSTDTQYF	TGTGCCAGCAGCTTATTTGGAAGCACAGATACGCAGTATTTT
16	TRBV7-9	.	TRBJ2-7	.	CASSPFIGQPVYEQYF	TGTGCCAGCAGCCCCTTTATCGGCCAGCCGGTCTACGAGCAGTACTTC
18	TRBV5-1	.	TRBJ2-1	TRBD2	CASTFEPTSGRSYNEQFF	TGCGCCAGCACTTTTGAGCCAACTAGCGGGAGATCTTACAATGAGCAGTTCTTC
14	TRBV7-2	.	TRBJ2-7	TRBD1	CASSRTGGVDEQYF	TGTGCCAGCAGCCGGACAGGGGGCGTCGACGAGCAGTACTTC
12	TRBV5-3	.	TRBJ1-4	.	CASSSAGEKLFF	TGTGCCAGCAGCTCGGCAGGTGAAAAACTGTTTTTT
20	TRBV7-7	.	TRBJ2-3	TRBD2	CASSLRLAGEGTTGTDTQYF	TGTGCTAGCAGCTTGAGGCTAGCGGGAGAGGGGACCACAGGCACAGATACGCAGTATTTT
15	TRBV7-2	.	TRBJ1-3	.	CASSLSGFSGNTIYF	TGTGCCAGCAGCTTGTCGGGGTTTTCTGGAAACACCATATATTTT
15	TRBV7-2	.	TRBJ2-7	.	CASSLDHRVTYEQYF	TGTGCCAGCAGCTTAGATCATCGAGTTACCTACGAGCAGTACTTC
14	TRBV19	.	TRBJ2-5	.	CASSIVAGVETQYF	TGTGCCAGTAGTATAGTTGCAGGGGTAGAGACCCAGTACTTC
13	TRBV7-2	.	TRBJ1-4	TRBD1	CASSLAPGGKLFF	TGTGCCAGCAGCTTAGCACCAGGGGGAAAACTGTTTTTT
14	TRBV27	.	TRBJ1-1	TRBD1	CASSLGTGVTEAFF	TGTGCCAGCAGTTTAGGGACAGGGGTCACTGAAGCTTTCTTT
14	TRBV1	.	TRBJ2-3	.	CTSSQGAFPAAQYF	TGCACCAGCAGCCAAGGAGCATTCCCGGCTGCGCAGTATTTT
15	TRBV2	.	TRBJ2-7	TRBD1	CASSEVLDREYEQYF	TGTGCCAGCAGTGAGGTTCTGGACAGGGAGTACGAGCAGTACTTC
15	TRBV19	.	TRBJ2-3	.	CASSIRPGNTDTQYF	TGTGCCAGTAGTATAAGGCCAGGGAACACAGATACGCAGTATTTT
15	TRBV6-1	.	TRBJ2-2	TRBD1	CATPRTDDRAGELFF	TGTGCCACCCCCCGGACCGACGACAGGGCCGGGGAGCTGTTTTTT
16	TRBV10-1	.	TRBJ2-1	TRBD2	CASSDPTSGRPNEQFF	TGCGCCAGCAGTGATCCAACTAGCGGGAGGCCCAATGAGCAGTTCTTC
15	TRBV5-1	.	TRBJ2-3	TRBD2	CASSSLSGGTDTQYF	TGCGCCAGCAGCAGCCTGAGCGGGGGAACAGATACGCAGTATTTT
15	TRBV6-1	once	TRBJ1-3	.	CASSEPGIYGNTIYF	TGTGCCAGCAGTGAACCAGGAATTTATGGAAACACCATATATTTT
17	TRBV19	once	TRBJ2-1	TRBD2	CASGIAGGPRSYNEQFF	TGTGCCAGCGGGATAGCGGGAGGGCCCCGCTCCTACAATGAGCAGTTCTTC
13	TRBV28	.	TRBJ2-5	.	CASSTTGPGAQYF	TGTGCCAGCAGCACGACAGGCCCAGGGGCCCAGTACTTC
12	TRBV14	.	TRBJ2-2	.	CASSPSVRELFF	TGTGCCAGCAGCCCGTCCGTCAGGGAGCTGTTTTTT
16	TRBV5-1	.	TRBJ2-1	TRBD2	CASSLEPGGLPNEQFF	TGCGCCAGCAGCTTGGAGCCGGGAGGGCTCCCCAATGAGCAGTTCTTC
18	TRBV5-1	.	TRBJ1-2	.	CASSLASPALVHDYGYTF	TGCGCCAGCAGCTTGGCTTCCCCAGCATTGGTTCATGACTATGGCTACACCTTC
14	TRBV7-2	.	TRBJ2-7	.	CASSLAGPSYEQYF	TGTGCCAGCAGCTTGGCAGGGCCCTCCTACGAGCAGTACTTC
17	TRBV9	.	TRBJ2-6	TRBD1	CASSRRDRGAGANVLTF	TGTGCCAGCAGCCGCCGGGACAGGGGGGCTGGGGCCAACGTCCTGACTTTC
17	TRBV4-1	.	TRBJ1-1	.	CASSQGLDRPYYTEAFF	TGCGCCAGCAGCCAAGGGTTAGACAGACCTTATTACACTGAAGCTTTCTTT
17	TRBV11-2	.	TRBJ2-1	.	CASSKSQGPPFYNEQFF	TGTGCCAGCAGCAAAAGCCAGGGACCCCCTTTTTACAATGAGCAGTTCTTC
16	TRBV4-2	.	TRBJ2-7	TRBD2	CASSQDWRGGPYEQYF	TGTGCCAGCAGCCAAGACTGGCGGGGGGGCCCCTACGAGCAGTACTTC
15	TRBV6-5	.	TRBJ2-7	TRBD1	CASSSETGSSYEQYF	TGTGCCAGCAGTTCCGAGACAGGGAGCTCCTACGAGCAGTACTTC
12	TRBV6-1	.	TRBJ1-5	.	CASSESRQPQHF	TGTGCCAGCAGTGAATCAAGACAGCCCCAGCATTTT
13	TRBV9	.	TRBJ1-1	TRBD1	CASSGGGNTEAFF	TGTGCCAGCAGCGGAGGGGGCAACACTGAAGCTTTCTTT
13	TRBV27	.	TRBJ2-7	.	CASKPGKGFEQYF	TGTGCCAGCAAGCCAGGAAAGGGATTCGAGCAGTACTTC
13	TRBV4-3	.	TRBJ2-1	.	CASSLMMDNEQFF	TGCGCCAGCAGCCTCATGATGGATAATGAGCAGTTCTTC
15	TRBV6-6	.	TRBJ1-2	.	CASSSTTGTRYGYTF	TGTGCCAGCAGTTCAACCACCGGGACGCGATATGGCTACACCTTC
11	TRBV5-1	.	TRBJ2-7	.	CASTDGGEQYF	TGCGCCAGCACCGACGGAGGCGAGCAGTACTTC
12	TRBV5-4	.	TRBJ1-2	.	CATGRENYGYTF	TGTGCCACGGGGCGGGAAAACTATGGCTACACCTTC
14	TRBV6-1	.	TRBJ1-1	.	CASSEDYSSTEAFF	TGTGCCAGCAGTGAAGATTACAGTAGTACTGAAGCTTTCTTT
14	TRBV5-1	.	TRBJ2-7	.	CASSLGDTRYEQYF	TGCGCCAGCAGCTTGGGGGACACGCGGTACGAGCAGTACTTC
12	TRBV5-1	.	TRBJ2-3	.	CASSLSTDTQYF	TGCGCCAGCAGCTTAAGCACAGATACGCAGTATTTT
14	TRBV4-3	.	TRBJ2-1	TRBD1	CASSSRQGYNEQFF	TGCGCCAGCAGCTCCCGACAGGGCTACAATGAGCAGTTCTTC
14	TRBV7-2	.	TRBJ2-5	.	CASTLGRTQETQYF	TGTGCCAGCACCCTAGGACGGACCCAAGAGACCCAGTACTTC
14	TRBV5-1	.	TRBJ2-5	.	CASSLASRRETQYF	TGCGCCAGCAGCTTGGCATCCAGGAGGGAGACCCAGTACTTC
16	TRBV6-5	once	TRBJ2-5	.	CASSYSKGRFGETQYF	TGTGCCAGCAGTTACAGCAAGGGACGGTTTGGAGAGACCCAGTACTTC
14	TRBV10-1	.	TRBJ2-7	TRBD1	CASSPDRGPYEQYF	TGCGCCAGCAGCCCCGACAGGGGCCCCTACGAGCAGTACTTC
15	TRBV28	.	TRBJ2-1	TRBD2	CASIPTSGAPNEQFF	TGTGCCAGCATCCCGACTAGCGGGGCCCCTAATGAGCAGTTCTTC
17	TRBV5-1	once	TRBJ2-7	TRBD2	CASSSGTSGRNSYEQYF	TGCGCCAGCAGCAGCGGGACTAGCGGGAGGAACTCCTACGAGCAGTACTTC
15	TRBV2	once	TRBJ2-3	TRBD2	CASSESSGAGDTQYF	TGTGCCAGCAGTGAGAGTAGCGGGGCGGGGGATACGCAGTATTTT
16	TRBV19	.	TRBJ1-1	TRBD1	CASITTGGWMNTEAFF	TGTGCCAGTATTACTACAGGGGGGTGGATGAACACTGAAGCTTTCTTT
17	TRBV11-3	.	TRBJ2-5	TRBD2	CASSLDGLAGRGETQYF	TGTGCCAGCAGCTTAGATGGACTAGCAGGACGGGGGGAGACCCAGTACTTC
15	TRBV5-5	.	TRBJ2-3	TRBD1	CASSLGRGHTDTQYF	TGTGCCAGCAGCTTGGGCAGGGGGCACACAGATACGCAGTATTTT
14	TRBV11-1	.	TRBJ2-7	TRBD1	CASSRQGTGYEQYF	TGTGCCAGCAGCCGACAGGGAACCGGCTACGAGCAGTACTTC